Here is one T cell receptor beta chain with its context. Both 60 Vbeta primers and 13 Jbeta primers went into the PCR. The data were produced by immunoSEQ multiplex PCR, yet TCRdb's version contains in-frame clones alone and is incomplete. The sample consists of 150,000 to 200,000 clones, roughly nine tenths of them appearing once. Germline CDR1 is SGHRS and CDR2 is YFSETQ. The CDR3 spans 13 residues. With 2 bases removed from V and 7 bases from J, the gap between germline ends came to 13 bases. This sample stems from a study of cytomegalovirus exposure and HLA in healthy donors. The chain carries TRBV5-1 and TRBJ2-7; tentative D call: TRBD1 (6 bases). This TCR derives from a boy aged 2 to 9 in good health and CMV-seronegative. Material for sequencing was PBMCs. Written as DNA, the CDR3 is TGCGCCAGCAGCTTCAACAGGGAAGGAGAGCAGTACTTC. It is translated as CASSFNREGEQYF.